A selection of T cell receptor beta chains follows, all from one sample in a study of blood T cells in healthy people across ages. Via MiXCR, TCRdb re-called the 5' RACE reads, giving one row per CDR3 protein. Among 1.5 million to 2 million distinct CDR3 sequences, roughly a third were seen once, and the ten largest hold about 11%. Sequences were obtained from blood. The receptors originated from a woman between 25 and 40 years old in good health. CDR3s include the opening cysteine and the closing phenylalanine or tryptophan. The order of the fields is V gene, CDR3 length, clone size, J gene, CDR3 protein. The listing skips clone size in some rows; elsewhere it reads once, few, many or a size class.

TRBV12-3/TRBV12-4,15,.,TRBJ1-1,CASSFSPTGGTEAFF
TRBV29-1,14,many,TRBJ2-3,CSASPSGNTDTQYF
TRBV7-9,15,few,TRBJ1-2,CASSLAPAGLGSYTF
TRBV7-2,15,.,TRBJ2-1,CASSTPGTSYNEQFF
TRBV4-1,17,few,TRBJ2-7,CASSQVGGGGFSYEQYF
TRBV7-2,14,few,TRBJ1-6,CASSLARRPSPLHF
TRBV20-1,15,.,TRBJ1-2,CSAFTYTGGNYGYTF
TRBV10-3,16,.,TRBJ2-3,CAITRTSGASTDTQYF
TRBV3-1,14,.,TRBJ2-5,CASSRRTGGKTQYF
TRBV5-1,16,.,TRBJ2-3,CASTHREAGSTDTQYF
TRBV4-1,16,.,TRBJ1-1,CASSSSQGARSTEAFF
TRBV7-9,17,.,TRBJ2-1,CASSLGPQGGYYNEQFF
TRBV5-4,14,few,TRBJ2-7,CASSEGLAGDEQYF
TRBV7-6,15,.,TRBJ1-6,CASSQTPETPSPLHF
TRBV4-1,13,many,TRBJ1-2,CASSPRINYGYTF
TRBV27,16,once,TRBJ1-4,CASSLFGGSANEKLFF